These 11 T cell receptor beta chains were sequenced from one sample in a study of identical twins. From the 5' RACE reads, TCRdb called clonotypes with MiXCR, one entry per CDR3 protein. The sample shows approximately 680,000 distinct CDR3 sequences, roughly 7.2% of them seen only once. The data were also submitted as part of a second study, on yellow fever vaccine responses in identical twins.

Sequenced sample: PBMCs. These receptors all stem from a young woman in good health.

This clonotype was recorded many times. The chain is built from TRBV29-1 and TRBJ2-5, with TRBD2 matching 12 bases. This CDR3 has 14 amino acids. Germline V gene lookup returns CDR1 SQVTM and CDR2 ANQGSEA. V lost 3 bases and J lost 5; bases outside the gene matches: 4. CDR3 coding DNA: TGCAGCGTTGACCTAGCGGGAGGGCCTGAGACCCAGTACTTC. This sequence encodes CSVDLAGGPETQYF.

This clonotype was detected only a few times. The rearrangement links TRBV7-9 to TRBJ2-7, with 10 bases matching TRBD2. The V gene's germline CDR1 is SEHNR and CDR2 FQNEAQ (reference sequence). V lost 0 bases to trimming and J lost 5 bases; unmatched junction nucleotides: 7. CDR3 size: 16 residues. Here the CDR3 reads CASSLALAGALNEQYF. The DNA for the CDR3 is TGTGCCAGCAGCTTAGCCCTAGCGGGAGCTCTCAACGAGCAGTACTTC.

The J gene is TRBJ2-3, the V gene TRBV20-1; 9 bases fit TRBD2. V trimming: 3 bases; J trimming: 7 bases; junction bases outside the gene matches: 17. The germline V gene encodes CDR1 DFQATT and CDR2 SNEGSKA (reference sequence). This CDR3 has 17 amino acids. CDR3 in amino acids: CSASGSLAGILGYTQYF. For the CDR3, the DNA is TGCAGTGCTAGTGGATCGCTAGCGGGGATTCTGGGGTATACGCAGTATTTT.

The chain combines TRBV10-3 with TRBJ2-7; D might be TRBD1 (5 bases). Trimming stripped 8 bases from V and 3 bases from J, with 17 bases between. CDR1 and CDR2 from the germline V gene are ENHRY and SYGVKD. This CDR3 has 14 amino acids. The CDR3 is CAIARGSQGYEQYF. Here the CDR3 DNA reads TGTGCCATCGCCAGAGGCAGCCAGGGCTACGAGCAGTACTTC.

The V and J genes are TRBV16 and TRBJ1-1, with D tentatively TRBD1 (5 bases). V lost 2 bases and J lost 4, with 17 bases in between. This CDR3 contains 16 residues. Germline CDR1 reads KGHSY; CDR2 reads FQNENV. CDR3 in amino acids: CASSQGEGPGLTEAFF. The CDR3 region has the DNA TGTGCCAGCAGCCAAGGCGAGGGGCCGGGTCTCACTGAAGCTTTCTTT.

This clonotype was seen ten or more times. CDR3 nucleotides: TGTGCCAGCTCTTTCAGCGGGGGGGCCCACAATGAGCAGTTCTTC. Translation gives CASSFSGGAHNEQFF. The J gene is TRBJ2-1, the V gene TRBV6-4; TRBD2 agrees at 10 bases. Trimming removed 8 bases from V and 5 bases from J; junction bases left unmatched: 9. This CDR3 is 15 amino acids long. Germline CDR1 reads MRHNA; CDR2 reads SNTAGT.

This clonotype was seen a handful of times. The rearrangement joins TRBV19 to TRBJ2-3; 9 positions match TRBD1. The CDR3 length is 13 residues. V was pared by 6 bases and J by 3 bases, with 1 base of the junction left unmatched. CDR1 and CDR2 from the germline V gene are LNHDA and SQIVND (reference sequence). The CDR3 sequence: CASSDRGTDTQYF. CDR3 bases: TGTGCCAGTAGCGACAGGGGGACAGATACGCAGTATTTT.

This clonotype came up a few times. This sequence joins TRBV2 and TRBJ2-1; TRBD2 matches at 7 bases. Germline assignment: CDR1 SNHLY and CDR2 FYNNEI. The CDR3 is made up of 15 amino acids. V shed 6 bases and J 5 bases; nucleotides not matched to a gene: 10. DNA for the CDR3: TGTGCCAGCAGAACTGCGGCTAGCGGAAACAATGAGCAGTTCTTC. Residues: CASRTAASGNNEQFF. Complete variable domain (other parts from reference TRBV2 and TRBJ2-1): EPEVTQTPSHQVTQMGQEVILRCVPISNHLYFYWYRQILGQKVEFLVSFYNNEISEKSEIFDDQFSVERPDGSNFTLKIRSTKLEDSAMYFCASRTAASGNNEQFFGPGTRLTVL.

There are many counts of this clonotype. This chain joins TRBV15 and TRBJ2-1; D uncertain. V was trimmed by 5 bases and J by 4 bases, leaving 3 bases between them. Germline V gene lookup returns CDR1 LNHNV and CDR2 YYDKDF (reference sequence). This CDR3 is built from 11 residues. As DNA, the CDR3 is TGTGCCACCAGCCGGTACAATGAGCAGTTCTTC. Translation gives CATSRYNEQFF.

In this sample, this clonotype turned up many times. At one end the junction does not follow the germline gene, possibly because of a read error. The chain uses TRBV6-5 and TRBJ1-2; possibly TRBD1 for D (5 bases). CDR1 and CDR2 from the germline V gene are MNHEY and SVGAGI. This CDR3 has 12 residues. The CDR3 region is CASSTGTYGYTF. The CDR3 DNA sequence: TGTGCTAGCAGTACTGGGACGTATGGCTACACCTTC.

This clonotype was recorded many times. The CDR3 sequence: CASKWGGRTDTQYF. The CDR3 DNA reads as TGTGCCAGCAAGTGGGGGGGCCGCACAGATACGCAGTATTTT. J is TRBJ2-3 and V is TRBV12-3 or TRBV12-4; a weak D match, TRBD2 (7 bases). The CDR3 is made up of 14 amino acids. Trimming shortened V by 7 bases and J by 1 base, and 12 bases separated the two germline ends.